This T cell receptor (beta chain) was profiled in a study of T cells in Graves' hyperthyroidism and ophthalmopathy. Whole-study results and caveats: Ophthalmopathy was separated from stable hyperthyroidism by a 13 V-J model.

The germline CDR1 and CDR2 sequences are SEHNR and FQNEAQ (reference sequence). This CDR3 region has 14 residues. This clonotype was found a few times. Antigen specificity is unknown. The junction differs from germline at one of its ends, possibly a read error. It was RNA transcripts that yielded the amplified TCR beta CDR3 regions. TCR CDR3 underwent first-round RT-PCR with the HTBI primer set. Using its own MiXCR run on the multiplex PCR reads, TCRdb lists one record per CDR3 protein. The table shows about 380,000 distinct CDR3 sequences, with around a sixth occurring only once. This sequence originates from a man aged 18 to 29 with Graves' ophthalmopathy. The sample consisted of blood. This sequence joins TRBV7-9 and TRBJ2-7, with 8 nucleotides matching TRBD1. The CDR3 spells CASRPGGAVDEQYF. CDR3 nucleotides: TGTGCCAGCAGGCCAGGGGGCGCAGTTGACGAGCAGTATTTC.